This T cell receptor (beta chain) originates from a study of blood T cell repertoires in COVID-19. Assay used: immunoSEQ multiplex PCR; TCRdb lists only in-frame clones, some missing. The table records 85,000 to 120,000 clones, about 80% of them present only once. CDR3 length equals 15 residues. Germline V lookup: CDR1 SGHRS, CDR2 YFSETQ. Trimming cost V 3 bases and J 0 bases; bases outside gene matches: 4. The sequenced material came from peripheral blood. The J gene is TRBJ1-1, the V gene TRBV5-1; the match to TRBD1 covers 8 bases. The clonotype was recovered from a woman in her sixties or seventies with acute or convalescent COVID-19. CDR3 in amino acids: CASSSGQGMNTEAFF. DNA of the CDR3: TGCGCCAGCAGCTCTGGACAGGGCATGAACACTGAAGCTTTCTTT.